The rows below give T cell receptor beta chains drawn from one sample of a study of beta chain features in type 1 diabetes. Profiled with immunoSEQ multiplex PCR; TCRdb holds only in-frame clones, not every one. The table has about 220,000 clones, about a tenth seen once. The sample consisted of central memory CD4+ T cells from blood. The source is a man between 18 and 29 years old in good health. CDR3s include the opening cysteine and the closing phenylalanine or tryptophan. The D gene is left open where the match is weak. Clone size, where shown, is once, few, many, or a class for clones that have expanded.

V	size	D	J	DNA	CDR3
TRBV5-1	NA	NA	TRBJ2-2	TGCGCCAGCAGACCTTTAGTCAGCGGGGAGCTGTTTTTT	CASRPLVSGELFF
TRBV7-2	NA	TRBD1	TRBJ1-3	TGTGCCAGCAGCTCGACAGGGGGCCCTTCTGGAAACACCATATATTTT	CASSSTGGPSGNTIYF
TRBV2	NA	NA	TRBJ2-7	TGTGCCAGCAGTGAACAACGAAAGAGCTCCTACGAGCAGTACTTC	CASSEQRKSSYEQYF
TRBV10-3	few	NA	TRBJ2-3	TGTGCCGCCGGGAACAAAGGGGCCACAGATACGCAGTATTTT	CAAGNKGATDTQYF
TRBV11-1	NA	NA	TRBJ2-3	TGTGCCAGCAGCTTAGTAGAGCCCACCACAGATACGCAGTATTTT	CASSLVEPTTDTQYF
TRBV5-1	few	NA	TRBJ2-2	TGCGCCAGCAGCTTGGGGCGGGCCCGAGCGGACACCGGGGAGCTGTTTTTT	CASSLGRARADTGELFF
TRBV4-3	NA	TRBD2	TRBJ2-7	TGCGCCAGCAGCCAGGGCTGGCGGGGGGCCTACGAGCAGTACTTC	CASSQGWRGAYEQYF
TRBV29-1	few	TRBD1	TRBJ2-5	TGCAGCGCCGGGACAGGTCTACAAGAGACCCAGTACTTC	CSAGTGLQETQYF
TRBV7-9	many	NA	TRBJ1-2	TGTGCCAGCAGCTCTACAGGGACCTATGGCTACACCTTC	CASSSTGTYGYTF
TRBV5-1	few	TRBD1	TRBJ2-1	TGCGCCAGCGCTTCGGGACAGCCCCGCTACAATGAGCAGTTCTTC	CASASGQPRYNEQFF
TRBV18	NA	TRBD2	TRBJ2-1	TGTGCCAGCTCACCCTCCACTAGCGGTTACAATGAGCAGTTCTTC	CASSPSTSGYNEQFF
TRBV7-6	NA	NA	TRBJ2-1	TGTGCCAGCAGCTTAGGGGCAGTTACCTACAATGAGCAGTTCTTC	CASSLGAVTYNEQFF
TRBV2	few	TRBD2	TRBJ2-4	TGTGCCAGCAGCCTAGCGGGAGAAAAGGGAAACATTCAGTACTTC	CASSLAGEKGNIQYF
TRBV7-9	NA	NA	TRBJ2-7	TGTGCCAGCAGCTTAGCCGGGACATACGAGCAGTACTTC	CASSLAGTYEQYF
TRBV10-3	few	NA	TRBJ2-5	TGTGCCATCAGTGAGTCGGGACCGGAGACCCAGTACTTC	CAISESGPETQYF
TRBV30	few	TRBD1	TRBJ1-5	TGTGCCTGGAGTTCGGGGACAGGGAGGCAGCCCCAGCATTTT	CAWSSGTGRQPQHF
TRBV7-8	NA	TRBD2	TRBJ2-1	TGTGCCAGCGGGCGCGGGAGCTCCTACAATGAGCAGTTCTTC	CASGRGSSYNEQFF
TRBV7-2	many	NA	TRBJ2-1	TGTGCCAGCAGCTTCCGTGAAGAGCAGTTCTTC	CASSFREEQFF
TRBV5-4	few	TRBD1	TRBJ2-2	TGTGCCAGCAGCCTAGGACAGGCCGCGAACACCGGGGAGCTGTTTTTT	CASSLGQAANTGELFF
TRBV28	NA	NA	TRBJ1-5	TGTGCCAGCGGGACGATCAATCAGCCCCAGCATTTT	CASGTINQPQHF
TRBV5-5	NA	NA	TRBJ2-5	TGTGCCAGCAGCTTTTCTCCGGTCCCGGCAGAGACCCAGTACTTC	CASSFSPVPAETQYF
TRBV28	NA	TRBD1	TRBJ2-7	TGTGCCAGCCGACCCCCCGGGACAGGGGGCTACGAGCAGTACTTC	CASRPPGTGGYEQYF
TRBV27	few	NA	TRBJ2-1	TGTGCCAGCAGTAGAGGGACCCCCTACAATGAGCAGTTCTTC	CASSRGTPYNEQFF
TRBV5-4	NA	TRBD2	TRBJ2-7	TGTGCCAGCAGCCCCAGCGGGGGCCTCTCCTACGAGCAGTACTTC	CASSPSGGLSYEQYF
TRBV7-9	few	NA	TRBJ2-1	TGTGCCAGCAGCTTAGGGGGGTGGAATGAGCAGTTCTTC	CASSLGGWNEQFF
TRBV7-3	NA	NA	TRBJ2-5	TGTGCCAGCAGCCCAAGCGGGCAAGAGACCCAGTACTTC	CASSPSGQETQYF
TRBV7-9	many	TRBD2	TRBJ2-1	TGTGCCAGCAGCTTAGCGTTAGCGGGAGCCCACAATGAGCAGTTCTTC	CASSLALAGAHNEQFF
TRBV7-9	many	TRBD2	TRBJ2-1	TGTGCCAGCAGCTTAGCACTAGCGGGAGCTTACAATGAGCAGTTCTTC	CASSLALAGAYNEQFF
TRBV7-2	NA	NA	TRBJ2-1	TGTGCCAGCAGCTTAGGCCGGGACGGACGATACAATGAGCAGTTCTTC	CASSLGRDGRYNEQFF
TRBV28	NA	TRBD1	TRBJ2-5	TGTGCCAGCAGACAGACAGGGGCCCTGGTCCAAGAGACCCAGTACTTC	CASRQTGALVQETQYF
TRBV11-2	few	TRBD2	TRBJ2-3	TGTGCCAGCAGCCGTAGCGGGAGGGGCACAGATACGCAGTATTTT	CASSRSGRGTDTQYF
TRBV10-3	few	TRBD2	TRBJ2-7	TGTGCCATCAGTAACCCCGGACTAGCGGGAAGTTTCGAGCAGTACTTC	CAISNPGLAGSFEQYF
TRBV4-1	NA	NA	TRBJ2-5	TGCGCCAGCAGCCAAGGTGGGCAGGCCGAGACCCAGTACTTC	CASSQGGQAETQYF
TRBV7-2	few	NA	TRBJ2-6	TGTGCCAGCAGCGCGACCGGGACACCCCGCTCTGGGGCCAACGTCCTGACTTTC	CASSATGTPRSGANVLTF
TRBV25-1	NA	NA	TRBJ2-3	TGTGCCAGCAAGGGGCCAGTCAGGGGAGATACGCAGTATTTT	CASKGPVRGDTQYF
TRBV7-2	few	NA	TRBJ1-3	TGTGCCAGCAGCTTAGTTTTCGAAAGCTCTGGAAACACCATATATTTT	CASSLVFESSGNTIYF
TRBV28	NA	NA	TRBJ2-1	TGTGCCAGCGTCGGCGGGACCTACAATGAGCAGTTCTTC	CASVGGTYNEQFF
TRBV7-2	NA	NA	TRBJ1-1	TGTGCCAGCAGCTTAAGGGCAAGCACTGAAGCTTTCTTT	CASSLRASTEAFF
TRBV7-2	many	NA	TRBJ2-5	TGTGCCAGCAGCTTAGACAGGGTCGGAGAGACCCAGTACTTC	CASSLDRVGETQYF
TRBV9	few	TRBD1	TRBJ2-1	TGTGCCAGCAGCGTCGGGACAGGGGGTTACAATGAGCAGTTCTTC	CASSVGTGGYNEQFF
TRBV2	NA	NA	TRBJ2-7	TGTGCCGGCGGGACGGTCGGAGGTGTCGAGCAGTACTTC	CAGGTVGGVEQYF
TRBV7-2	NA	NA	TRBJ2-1	TGTGCCAGCAGCTTAGAGGGTCAGGTCTACAATGAGCAGTTCTTC	CASSLEGQVYNEQFF
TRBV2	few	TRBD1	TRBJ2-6	TGTGCCAGCAGGACAGGGGAAGCTGGGGCCAACGTCCTGACTTTC	CASRTGEAGANVLTF
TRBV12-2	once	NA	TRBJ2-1	TGTGCAAGTCGCTTCTCGACAGGGTCTAAAGTCGATGAGCAGTTCTTC	CASRFSTGSKVDEQFF
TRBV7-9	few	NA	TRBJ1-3	TGTGCCAGCAGCTCACCCCCCGGCCGGAGCGCTAGAAACACCATATATTTT	CASSSPPGRSARNTIYF
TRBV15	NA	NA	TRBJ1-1	TGTGCCACCAGCAGAGATCTCAGAGGGTACACTGAAGCTTTCTTT	CATSRDLRGYTEAFF
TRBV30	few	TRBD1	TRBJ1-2	TGTGCCTGGAGGTTCCTCCTCGGGACAGGGCGAGGCTATGGCTACACCTTC	CAWRFLLGTGRGYGYTF
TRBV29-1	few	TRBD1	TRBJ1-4	TGCAGCGTTACCGACAGGGAGGGCGAAAAACTGTTTTTT	CSVTDREGEKLFF
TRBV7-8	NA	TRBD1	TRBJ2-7	TGTGCCAGCAGCTTCCTGAACAGGGGGCCTTACGAGCAGTACTTC	CASSFLNRGPYEQYF
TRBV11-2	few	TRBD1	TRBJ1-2	TGTGCCAGCAGAATAGCCTACAGGGGGCCAGGAGCTAACTATGGCTACACCTTC	CASRIAYRGPGANYGYTF